A selection of T cell receptor beta chains follows, all from one sample in a study of blood T cell repertoires in COVID-19. Profiling relied on immunoSEQ multiplex PCR, and the TCRdb table lists in-frame clones only, not all of them. The table has tens of thousands of clones, 86% seen once. Sequenced sample: peripheral blood. Every receptor here comes from a man aged 30 to 45 with acute or convalescent COVID-19. Each CDR3 is given with its conserved first and last residue. Each record gives: clone size, V gene, D gene, J gene, CDR3 protein. A D gene is named only where the DNA matches it firmly. Only some rows state a clone size, as once, few, many or a class for expanded clones.

-	TRBV6-5	TRBD1	TRBJ1-2	CASSSQGFGGYTF
-	TRBV3-1/TRBV3-2	TRBD1	TRBJ1-1	CASSPRDRSVAFF
once	TRBV7-9	-	TRBJ2-1	CASSPRGGNEQFF
few	TRBV6-5	-	TRBJ1-1	CASRMDNLRTEAFF
-	TRBV4-1	TRBD2	TRBJ2-2	CASGPSSGKNTGELFF
once	TRBV6-5	TRBD1	TRBJ1-5	CASRSRTGLNQPQHF
-	TRBV2	TRBD1	TRBJ2-7	CASSDGTGGVEQYF
-	TRBV19	-	TRBJ1-5	CASSIDGRHRGRDQPQHF
-	TRBV7-9	-	TRBJ2-7	CASSNGGWDEQYF
-	TRBV6-6	-	TRBJ1-2	CASSSGWANYGYTF
-	TRBV7-3	-	TRBJ1-4	CASSLFVEGEKLFF
-	TRBV7-2	TRBD1	TRBJ1-5	CASSADRGNQPQHF
-	TRBV18	-	TRBJ1-2	CASSPQDLDYGYTF
-	TRBV2	TRBD1	TRBJ1-6	CASSVRGTGRGSPLHF
-	TRBV30	TRBD2	TRBJ2-1	CAWAPGGRAGDEQFF
-	TRBV9	-	TRBJ1-1	CASSVVPVAEAFF
-	TRBV30	-	TRBJ2-2	CAWSAGTRRGGELFF
-	TRBV7-8	-	TRBJ1-2	CASSLGIDRTYGYTF
-	TRBV7-2	TRBD1	TRBJ1-4	CASTSGQPNEKLFF
-	TRBV24-1	-	TRBJ2-1	CATSDLRGQFF
-	TRBV7-2	-	TRBJ1-1	CASSLYQGYNTEAFF
-	TRBV5-6	-	TRBJ1-1	CASSLAGMNTEAFF
-	TRBV29-1	TRBD2	TRBJ2-6	CSVTSGGVSGANVLTF
-	TRBV2	-	TRBJ2-3	CASSLEGSTDTQYF
-	TRBV9	TRBD1	TRBJ1-2	CASSGQGLANYGYTF
-	TRBV18	TRBD1	TRBJ2-1	CASSGGQLSSYNEQFF
-	TRBV27	-	TRBJ2-1	CASTPTYPSYNEQFF
-	TRBV3-1/TRBV3-2	TRBD1	TRBJ2-4	CASSARDRINIQYF
once	TRBV27	TRBD2	TRBJ2-7	CASSLRTQTSGMGEQYF
-	TRBV9	TRBD1	TRBJ1-2	CASSALSDRAYGYTF
-	TRBV3-1/TRBV3-2	-	TRBJ1-1	CASSQDAGAPEAFF
-	TRBV4-3	-	TRBJ1-2	CASSQAGSGDKGRGGYTF
-	TRBV9	TRBD1	TRBJ2-3	CASNRDRSTDTQYF
-	TRBV7-9	TRBD2	TRBJ2-1	CASSAVELAGNNEQFF
-	TRBV5-4	TRBD1	TRBJ2-2	CASSPGTGRRTGELFF
-	TRBV27	-	TRBJ2-3	CASSSRSGNTDTQYF
-	TRBV30	-	TRBJ1-1	CAWSVREGGFEAFF
few	TRBV7-3	TRBD1	TRBJ1-5	CASSCRDRDPVGNQPQHF
-	TRBV19	-	TRBJ1-3	CASSTRTGNTIYF
-	TRBV7-7	-	TRBJ2-1	CASSLNPLRLRGGAGNEQFF
-	TRBV19	TRBD1	TRBJ2-7	CASSIRAGNRGYEQYF
-	TRBV6-1	TRBD1	TRBJ2-2	CATGQSTGELFF
-	TRBV7-9	-	TRBJ1-2	CASSQQLVPHGYTF
-	TRBV13	-	TRBJ2-7	CASSQARQRSSYEQYF
-	TRBV10-1	TRBD1	TRBJ1-5	CASRGQGGQPQHF
few	TRBV7-9	-	TRBJ1-3	CASSPRGTRLGNTIYF
-	TRBV5-4	TRBD1	TRBJ2-7	CASSRTGPYEQYF
-	TRBV5-1	TRBD1	TRBJ1-1	CASSPRQGLYGTEAFF
-	TRBV7-9	TRBD2	TRBJ2-3	CASSLGIAGSTDTQYF
-	TRBV3-1/TRBV3-2	-	TRBJ1-2	CASSQDLAVRGYTF
-	TRBV3-1/TRBV3-2	TRBD1	TRBJ2-5	CASQDRVLETQYF
-	TRBV13	TRBD1	TRBJ1-6	CASSGRLGQGGSSYNSPLHF
-	TRBV6-5	-	TRBJ1-6	CASSMGGINSPLHF
-	TRBV6-1	TRBD1	TRBJ1-4	CASSGGQGASENEKLFF
-	TRBV6-5	TRBD1	TRBJ1-2	CASRGQGARGYTF